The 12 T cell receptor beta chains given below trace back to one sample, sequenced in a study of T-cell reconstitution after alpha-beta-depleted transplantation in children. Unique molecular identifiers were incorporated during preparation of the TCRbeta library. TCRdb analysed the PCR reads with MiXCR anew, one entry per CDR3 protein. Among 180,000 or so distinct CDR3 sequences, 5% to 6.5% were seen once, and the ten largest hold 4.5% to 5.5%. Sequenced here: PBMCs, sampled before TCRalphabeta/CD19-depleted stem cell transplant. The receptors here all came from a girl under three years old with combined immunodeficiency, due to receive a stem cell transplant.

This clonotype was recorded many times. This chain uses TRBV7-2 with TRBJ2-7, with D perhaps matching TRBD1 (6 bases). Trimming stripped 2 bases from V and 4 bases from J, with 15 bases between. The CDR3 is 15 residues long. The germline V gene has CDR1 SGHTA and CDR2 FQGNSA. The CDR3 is CASSLYSRGNYEQYF. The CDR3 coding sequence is TGTGCCAGCAGCTTATACTCCAGGGGTAATTACGAGCAGTACTTC.

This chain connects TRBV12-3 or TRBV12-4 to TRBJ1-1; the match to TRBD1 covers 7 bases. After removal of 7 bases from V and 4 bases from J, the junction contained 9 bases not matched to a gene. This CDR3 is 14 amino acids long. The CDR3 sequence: CASTLRQGSTEAFF. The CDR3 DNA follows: TGTGCCAGCACATTACGACAGGGAAGCACTGAAGCTTTCTTT.

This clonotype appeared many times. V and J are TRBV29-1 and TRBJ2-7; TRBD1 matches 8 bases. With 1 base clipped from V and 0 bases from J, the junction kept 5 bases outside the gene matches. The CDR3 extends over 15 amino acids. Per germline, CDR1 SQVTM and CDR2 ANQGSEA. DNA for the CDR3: TGCAGCGTTGAAGGAGGGACAGGAGACTCCTACGAGCAGTACTTC. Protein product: CSVEGGTGDSYEQYF.

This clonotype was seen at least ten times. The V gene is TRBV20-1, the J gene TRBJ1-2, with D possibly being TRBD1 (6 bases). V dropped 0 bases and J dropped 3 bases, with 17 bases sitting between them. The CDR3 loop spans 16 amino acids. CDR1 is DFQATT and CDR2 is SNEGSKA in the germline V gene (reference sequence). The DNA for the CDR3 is TGCAGTGCTAGAGACCTCGGGGGGAACAGGGACTATGGCTACACCTTC. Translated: CSARDLGGNRDYGYTF.

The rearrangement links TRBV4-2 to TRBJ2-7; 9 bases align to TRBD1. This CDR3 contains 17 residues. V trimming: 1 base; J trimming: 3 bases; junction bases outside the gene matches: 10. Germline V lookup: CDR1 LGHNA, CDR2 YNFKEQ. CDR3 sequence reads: CASSQVGGQGRNYEQYF. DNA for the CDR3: TGTGCCAGCAGCCAAGTTGGGGGACAGGGAAGAAACTACGAGCAGTACTTC.

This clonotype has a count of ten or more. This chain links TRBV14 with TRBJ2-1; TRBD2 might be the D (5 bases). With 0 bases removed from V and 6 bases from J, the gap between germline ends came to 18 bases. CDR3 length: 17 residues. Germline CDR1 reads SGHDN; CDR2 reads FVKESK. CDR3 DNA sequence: TGTGCCAGCAGCCAAGATGCGTCTGCCCTAGCTTTCAATGAGCAGTTCTTC. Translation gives CASSQDASALAFNEQFF. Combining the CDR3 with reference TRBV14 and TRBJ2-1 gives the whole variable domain EAGVTQFPSHSVIEKGQTVTLRCDPISGHDNLYWYRRVMGKEIKFLLHFVKESKQDESGMPNNRFLAERTGGTYSTLKVQPAELEDSGVYFCASSQDASALAFNEQFFGPGTRLTVL.

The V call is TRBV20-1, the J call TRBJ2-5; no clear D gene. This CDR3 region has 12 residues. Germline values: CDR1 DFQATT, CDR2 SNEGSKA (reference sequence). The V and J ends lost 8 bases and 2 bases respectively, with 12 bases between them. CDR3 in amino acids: CSPHPFQETQYF. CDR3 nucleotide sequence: TGCAGTCCTCATCCATTTCAAGAGACCCAGTACTTC.

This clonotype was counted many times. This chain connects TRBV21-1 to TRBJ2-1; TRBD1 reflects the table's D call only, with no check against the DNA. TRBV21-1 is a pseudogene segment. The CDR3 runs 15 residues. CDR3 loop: CASSAQSTGYNEQFF. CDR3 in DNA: TGTGCCAGCAGCGCGCAATCGACAGGGTACAATGAGCAGTTCTTC.

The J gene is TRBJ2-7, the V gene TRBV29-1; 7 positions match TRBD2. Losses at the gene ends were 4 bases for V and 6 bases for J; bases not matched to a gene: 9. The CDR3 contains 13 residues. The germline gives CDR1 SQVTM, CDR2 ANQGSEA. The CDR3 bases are TGCAGCGTTGTGAGTCGGGGGGATAGCGAGCAGTACTTC. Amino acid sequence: CSVVSRGDSEQYF.

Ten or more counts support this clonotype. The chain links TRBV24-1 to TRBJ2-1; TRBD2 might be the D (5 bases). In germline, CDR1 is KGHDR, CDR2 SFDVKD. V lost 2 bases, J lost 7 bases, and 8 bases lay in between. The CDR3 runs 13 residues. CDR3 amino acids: CATSDSRTNEQFF. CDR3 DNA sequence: TGTGCCACCAGTGATTCCCGGACTAATGAGCAGTTCTTC.

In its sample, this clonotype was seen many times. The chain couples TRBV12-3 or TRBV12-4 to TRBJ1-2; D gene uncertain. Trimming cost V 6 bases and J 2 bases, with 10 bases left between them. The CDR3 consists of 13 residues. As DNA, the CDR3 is TGTGCCAGCAGCTTGACTGCCAACTATGGCTACACCTTC. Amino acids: CASSLTANYGYTF.

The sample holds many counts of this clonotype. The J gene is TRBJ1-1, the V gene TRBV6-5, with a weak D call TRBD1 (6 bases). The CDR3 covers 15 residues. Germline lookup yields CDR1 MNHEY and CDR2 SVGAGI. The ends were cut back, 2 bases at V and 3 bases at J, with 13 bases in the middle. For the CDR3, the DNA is TGTGCCAGCAGTTACCTTCGAGGGGGGGACACTGAAGCTTTCTTT. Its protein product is CASSYLRGGDTEAFF.